This paragraph reports one T cell receptor beta chain. No antigen is known for it. One base away there is no much larger clone; base qualities are not given. TCR CDR3 regions were amplified from genomic DNA by multiplex PCR using the deep immunoSEQ assay. Extracted genomic DNA from each cell subset was spread evenly across all wells of several immunoSEQ 96-well plates, with each plate serving as a replicate. For sorted subsets, around 200 ng genomic DNA, equal to 30,000 or so T cell genomes, was loaded into each replicate PCR. Purified libraries were measured with a Qubit 3.0 fluorometer, size-checked on a Bioanalyzer 2100, and measured again with the KAPA Library Quantification kit. Each immunoSEQ 96-well plate was sequenced on its own single-read 150-cycle Illumina NextSeq 550 flow cell. In the original analysis: Because the immunoSEQ output included only junctional sequences and no quality scores, the filtering could not be the same as the filtering used for full-length reads. Sequences were annotated with PyIR, a Python wrapper for IgBLAST v1.9, using IMGT germline references to assign V/J genes and CDR3. Reads with weak V/J assignments (E-value above 1e-6), missing CDR3, stop codons, out-of-frame junctions, or ambiguous translated residues were removed. V3J clonotypes were defined as sequences sharing the same inferred V gene, J gene, and CDR3 amino acid sequence. Percentage overlap between repertoires was calculated by dividing the number of shared unique clonotypes by the size of the smaller repertoire. Three approaches were used to assess repertoire richness: RTK rarefaction, the Chao1 estimator, and Recon v2.1 estimates of unobserved clonotypes. For all TCRbeta clonotypes obtained by the gDNA method from a handful of donors, generation probabilities were computed with OLGA. The source is immuneACCESS, and TCRdb retained only in-frame sequences with V and J called. Part of the clones is not carried over; for the studies checked, unresolved V genes explain less than half of this, and the remainder is unexplained. Clone size and the V and J calls come from that table; the DNA yielded D and trimming. This sample gives some 2,100,000 clones in total; about 93% of them show up just once. The ten largest make up around 1.7% of the sample.

V sheds 3 bases and J sheds 3 bases, leaving 12 bases between their ends. CDR3 length: 15 amino acids, cysteine to phenylalanine. Only CDR3 DNA is held: 45 bases, read in frame from base 1. Taken from the germline V gene (reference sequence), the CDR1 and CDR2 loops are PRHDT and FYEKMQ. These data belong to a study of shared clonotypes between healthy human individuals (dated by TCRdb to 2020 to 2021). Some background on the complete study: The cohort included a few men and two women between 18 and 49 years of age. For each donor, CD4 naive and CD4 memory were each given three plates, CD8 naive was given two plates, and CD8 memory was given one plate. Blood TCR repertoires of five healthy adults were deeply sequenced to estimate repertoire size and the extent of clonotype sharing between individuals. Different laboratories and diverse techniques were used to prepare libraries and sequence TCR repertoires, to increase sequencing depth and limit assay-specific biases. Between about 0.8 and 9 billion PBMCs per donor were obtained by leukapheresis. Broader findings and caveats from the paper: When a handful of donors were compared, the shared fraction of clonotypes was 5% to 6.5% for naive CD4, about 4% for naive CD8, 2% to 2.5% for memory CD4, and 0.35% to 0.4% for memory CD8. Pairwise subsampling indicated that sequencing depth was expected to affect the degree of clonotype sharing among donors. Only blood was sampled, and tissue TCR repertoires likely differ from those in blood. Incomplete sequencing was indicated by rarefaction of sorted-subset datasets, despite the large sequencing depth. Because the study included only a small number of donors, the genetic and exposure-history diversity represented was limited. Naive subsets generally had larger estimated clonotype richness than memory subsets did. Compared with non-shared clonotypes, clonotypes shared by all four sorted-subset donors had higher generation probabilities.

For the CD8 naive samples, CD45RO-negative cells were positively selected for CCR7, yielding a CD45RA+CCR7+ population from which TemRA cells were excluded. The donors were healthy, HIV-negative adults who had no recently reported acute infections or vaccinations. All donors were Caucasian adults living in Nashville, Tennessee, USA. Blood was collected by leukapheresis, and PBMCs were isolated by Ficoll-Histopaque density gradient centrifugation and then cryopreserved in liquid nitrogen vapor phase. Analytical flow cytometry was used to check the purity and quantity of each magnetically sorted T cell population. Genomic DNA was isolated from every sorted fraction and measured by UV absorbance on a Nanodrop 2000c.

The origin of this receptor is a man aged 18 to 30 in good health. Some clones in this sample may be carry-over from other donors' samples. Sequencing was carried out using naive CD8+ T cells from PBMCs. In light of the paper, this sample's cell subset or site label describes: CD45RA+CCR7+. The rearrangement joined TRBV13 to TRBJ2-1; the D gene assignment is ambiguous. This receptor carries the CDR3 CASSFIRYNYNEQFF. The base sequence is TGTGCCAGCAGCTTTATCCGATACAACTACAATGAGCAGTTCTTC.